One and the same sample provided the 20 T cell receptor beta chains below, sequenced in a study of OX40 agonist ivuxolimab in advanced cancers. Profiled with immunoSEQ multiplex PCR; TCRdb holds only in-frame clones, not every one. The sample shows more than 85,000 clones, less than 95% of them seen only once. This material consisted of CD4+ or CD8+ T cells sorted from blood, taken in a trial of the OX40 agonist ivuxolimab. The receptor set was obtained from an adult with an advanced solid tumor such as melanoma, head and neck, liver or kidney cancer.

CDR3 amino acids: CASSLAISSAGYTF. The CDR3 bases are TGTGCCAGCAGCTTAGCTATTTCCTCCGCGGGCTACACCTTC. This rearrangement joins TRBV7-9 to TRBJ1-2; D gene uncertain. V lost 0 bases to trimming and J lost 8 bases, with 13 bases between them. The CDR3 length is 14 residues. The germline V gene encodes CDR1 SEHNR and CDR2 FQNEAQ (reference sequence).

This clone was seen only once. The rearrangement joins TRBV6-5 to TRBJ2-5; 7 bases fit TRBD2. The germline gives CDR1 MNHEY, CDR2 SVGAGI. After removal of 6 bases from V and 3 bases from J, the junction contained 10 bases not matched to a gene. CDR3 length: 15 amino acids. The CDR3 here is CASRVGGSQEETQYF. Here the CDR3 DNA reads TGTGCCAGCAGGGTCGGCGGGAGTCAGGAAGAGACCCAGTACTTC.

This clone came up a few times. The chain links TRBV19 to TRBJ1-5, with D tentatively TRBD1 (6 bases). There are 16 residues in the CDR3. Germline V lookup: CDR1 LNHDA, CDR2 SQIVND (reference sequence). Trimming took off 0 bases at V and 2 bases at J, with 11 bases between the two ends. The CDR3 sequence: CASSIDQGLRNQPQHF. CDR3 sequence (DNA): TGTGCCAGTAGTATAGATCAGGGGCTTCGCAATCAGCCCCAGCATTTT.

The CDR3 DNA sequence: TGTGCCAGCTCAGGCTCGGTAAATAACTATGGCTACACCTTC. This codes for CASSGSVNNYGYTF. This chain uses TRBV18 with TRBJ1-2; no clear D. Germline loops: CDR1 KGHSH, CDR2 LQKENI. The CDR3 is 14 amino acids. Trimming stripped 5 bases from V and 1 base from J, with 11 bases between.

J is TRBJ1-2 and V is TRBV5-1; 9 nucleotides agree with TRBD1. V lost 0 bases and J lost 6; bases outside the gene matches: 3. Germline assignment: CDR1 SGHRS and CDR2 YFSETQ. The CDR3 runs to 14 residues. The CDR3 region has the DNA TGCGCCAGCAGCTTGGACAGGGGGCGGGATGGCTACACCTTC. This codes for CASSLDRGRDGYTF.

V is TRBV6-6 and J is TRBJ2-3; D is undetermined. The germline V gene has CDR1 MNHNY and CDR2 SVGAGI (reference sequence). The CDR3 is made up of 16 amino acids. V shed 2 bases and J shed 2 bases, with 14 bases lying between them. CDR3 amino acids: CASSYIADPLTDTQYF. The CDR3 DNA follows: TGTGCCAGCAGTTACATCGCTGATCCCCTCACAGATACGCAGTATTTT.

The gene calls are TRBV5-5 and TRBJ1-1, with D perhaps matching TRBD1 (5 bases). This CDR3 has 14 residues. The germline V gene encodes CDR1 SGHKS and CDR2 YYEKEE (reference sequence). V was clipped by 0 bases and J by 4 bases, with 10 bases between them. For the CDR3, the DNA is TGTGCCAGCAGCTTGGAAGGGGTAAGCACTGAAGCTTTCTTT. Its translation: CASSLEGVSTEAFF.

The V and J genes are TRBV21-1 and TRBJ2-2; the table's D call TRBD2 went unverified against the DNA. TRBV21-1 is noted as a pseudogene. This CDR3 is built from 14 residues. The DNA for the CDR3 is TGTGCCAGCAGTAGAAGAGTTCGGTCCGGGGAGCTGTTTTTT. It encodes CASSRRVRSGELFF.

This clone showed up just a few times. V usage is TRBV30 and J usage is TRBJ1-1, with TRBD1 as a possible D gene (5 bases). The CDR3 length is 14 residues. V lost 4 bases and J lost 0, with 12 bases in between. The germline gives CDR1 GTSNPN, CDR2 SVGIG (reference sequence). In DNA, the CDR3 is TGTGCCTGGAATGGGCCAGGGATGAACACTGAAGCTTTCTTT. It codes for CAWNGPGMNTEAFF.

A note on this clone: One end of the junction does not line up with germline, which may come from a read error. The chain combines TRBV7-7 with TRBJ2-5; the match to TRBD2 covers 9 bases. CDR1 and CDR2 (germline): SSHAT, FNYEAQ (reference sequence). This CDR3 has 15 residues. The CDR3 nucleotides read TGTGCTAGCAGTTTAGCGGGGGCTAGTTATGAGACCCAGTACTTC. As protein: CASSLAGASYETQYF.

This sequence joins TRBV28 and TRBJ1-2; 7 bases map to TRBD1. CDR1 and CDR2 from the germline V gene are MDHEN and SYDVKM. The J segment lost 4 bases and the V segment lost 3 bases, leaving 8 bases of the junction unmatched. This CDR3 contains 15 residues. The CDR3 reads CASSFPHRGAYGYTF. In DNA, the CDR3 is TGTGCCAGCAGTTTTCCCCACAGGGGAGCCTATGGCTACACCTTC.

Comments on this clone: Germline is not matched at one junction end, which may reflect a read error. The rearrangement links TRBV7-7 to TRBJ2-7; 7 positions match TRBD1. The CDR3 totals 15 residues. In germline, CDR1 is SSHAT, CDR2 FNYEAQ (reference sequence). DNA for the CDR3: TGTGCTAGCAGCTCCCAGACAGGGACATCCTACGAGCAGTACTTC. It codes for CASSSQTGTSYEQYF. Drawing the rest from reference TRBV7-7 and TRBJ2-7, the complete variable domain is GAGVSQSPRYKVTKRGQDVTLRCDPISSHATLYWYQQALGQGPEFLTYFNYEAQPDKSGLPSDRFSAERPEGSISTLTIQRTEQRDSAMYRCASSSQTGTSYEQYFGPGTRLTVT.

The chain links TRBV6-5 to TRBJ1-2; 7 positions match TRBD1. The CDR3 is 12 amino acids. V shed 5 bases, J shed 6 bases, and the junction held 3 bases outside the gene matches. Per germline, CDR1 MNHEY and CDR2 SVGAGI. The CDR3: CASSRTGDGYTF. Written as DNA, the CDR3 is TGTGCCAGCAGTCGGACAGGCGATGGCTACACCTTC.

The chain employs TRBV30 and TRBJ2-7, with TRBD1 identical over 8 bases. This CDR3 region has 17 residues. The junction had 15 bases not matched to a gene; V was cut back by 0 bases and J by 5 bases. Germline V gives CDR1 GTSNPN, CDR2 SVGIG (reference sequence). CDR3 nucleotides: TGTGCCTGGAGTGTAGGATTCCCGGCAGGGGGCTTAAACGAGCAGTACTTC. Its translation is CAWSVGFPAGGLNEQYF.

This chain links TRBV6-5 with TRBJ2-6, with D unresolved. Trimming shortened V by 6 bases and J by 0 bases, and 9 bases separated the two germline ends. Germline loops: CDR1 MNHEY, CDR2 SVGAGI. The CDR3 has 15 amino acids. CDR3 in amino acids: CASRTSRSGANVLTF. CDR3 DNA: TGTGCCAGCAGGACAAGCCGCTCTGGGGCCAACGTCCTGACTTTC.

The sample holds one count of this clone. V is TRBV7-2 and J is TRBJ2-5, with 10 bases fitting TRBD2. Germline assignment: CDR1 SGHTA and CDR2 FQGNSA. CDR3 size: 16 residues. V lost 5 bases, J lost 5 bases, and 11 bases stayed unmatched. DNA of the CDR3: TGTGCCAGCAGCCCGCCCCCACTAGCGGGAAGTGAGACCCAGTACTTC. Protein sequence: CASSPPPLAGSETQYF.

The V and J genes are TRBV5-4 and TRBJ2-7; TRBD2 matches at 10 bases. Germline trimming cut 4 bases from V and 2 bases from J; bases unmatched to any gene: 15. Per the germline V gene, CDR1 is SGHNT and CDR2 is YYREEE (reference sequence). The CDR3 runs to 18 residues. CDR3: CASSPGPSGLATAYEQYF. The CDR3 DNA is TGTGCCAGCAGCCCGGGTCCTTCGGGACTAGCGACCGCCTACGAGCAGTACTTC.

V gene TRBV30 combines with J gene TRBJ2-2; D may be TRBD1 or TRBD2 (6 bases each). Germline V gene data show CDR1 as GTSNPN and CDR2 as SVGIG (reference sequence). This CDR3 has 13 amino acids. The CDR3 protein is CARGDFYTGELFF. Written as DNA, the CDR3 is TGTGCGAGGGGGGACTTTTACACCGGGGAGCTGTTTTTT.

The chain uses TRBV6-6 and TRBJ1-2; D gene ambiguous. CDR1 and CDR2 from the germline V gene are MNHNY and SVGAGI (reference sequence). The CDR3 extends over 12 amino acids. V lost 5 bases and J 5 bases, leaving 9 bases between the germline ends. Here the CDR3 DNA reads TGTGCCAGCAGTCCAGACGGATATGGCTACACCTTC. It yields the protein CASSPDGYGYTF.

The chain is built from TRBV11-2 and TRBJ1-1; tentatively, D is TRBD1 (6 bases). The CDR3 has 14 residues. The germline gives CDR1 SGHAT, CDR2 FQNNGV. Trimming cost V 8 bases and J 3 bases, with 16 bases left between them. The CDR3 spells CASAGGARDTEAFF. DNA for the CDR3: TGTGCCAGCGCTGGGGGGGCGCGGGACACTGAAGCTTTCTTT.